These T cell receptor beta chains were read from a single sample in a study of blood T cell repertoires in COVID-19. This table comes from immunoSEQ multiplex PCR, and its TCRdb copy is limited to in-frame clones, with some not included. The sample gives 270,000 or so clones, 86% of which show up once; 12% is in the top ten. Sequenced: peripheral blood. The receptor source for this set is a woman under 40 with COVID-19, enrolled during active disease. CDR3s include the opening cysteine and the closing phenylalanine or tryptophan. Each record gives: V gene, D gene, clone size, J gene, CDR3 DNA, CDR3 protein. A D gene is named only where the DNA matches it firmly. Some rows have no size entry. The others give once, few or many, or a class for an expanded clone.

TRBV30	TRBD2	NA	TRBJ2-1	TGTGCCTGGAGCTTCCTAGCGGGGGGGGACAATGAGCAGTTCTTC	CAWSFLAGGDNEQFF
TRBV3-1/TRBV3-2	NA	once	TRBJ1-3	TGTGCCAGCCGGAGCAGGGCCTCTGGAAACACCATATATTTT	CASRSRASGNTIYF
TRBV10-2	TRBD1	NA	TRBJ1-2	TGCGCCAGCAGTGAGTCGACAGGGGGCTATGGCTACACCTTC	CASSESTGGYGYTF
TRBV19	NA	NA	TRBJ2-5	TGTGCCAGTAGTCCCCTACCGGGACATCGGGCAGAGACCCAGTACTTC	CASSPLPGHRAETQYF
TRBV18	NA	NA	TRBJ2-3	TGTGCCAGCTCCTACTACTCCGGGACACCAGATACGCAGTATTTT	CASSYYSGTPDTQYF
TRBV7-9	NA	NA	TRBJ1-1	TGTGCCAGCAGAACTCAATTTGGGGAGAGGGTCACTGAAGCTTTCTTT	CASRTQFGERVTEAFF
TRBV10-3	TRBD2	NA	TRBJ2-2	TGTGCCATCAGTGACTCTCCAGCGGGGGGGAGGACCGGGGAGCTGTTTTTT	CAISDSPAGGRTGELFF
TRBV2	TRBD2	NA	TRBJ2-5	TGTGCCAGCAGTCCACCGGGACTAGAAGACGAGACCCAGTACTTC	CASSPPGLEDETQYF
TRBV6-5	NA	NA	TRBJ2-7	TGTGCCAGCAGAAGGGGTTTTAGCTCCTACGAGCAGTACTTC	CASRRGFSSYEQYF
TRBV21-1	NA	once	TRBJ2-7	TGTGCCAGTGACGGAAACGGGCAGGGGGCTGCCTACGAGCAGTACTTC	CASDGNGQGAAYEQYF
TRBV2	TRBD1	NA	TRBJ1-6	TGTGCCAGCTGCCGACAGGGGGCTGATTCACCCCTCCACTTT	CASCRQGADSPLHF
TRBV11-2	TRBD2	NA	TRBJ2-1	TGTGCCAGCAGTTATAGCGGGGGGCCTAACAATGAGCAGTTCTTC	CASSYSGGPNNEQFF
TRBV20-1	TRBD1	many	TRBJ1-5	TGCAGTGCCAGTGGGGACAGGTTAATCAATCAGCCCCAGCATTTT	CSASGDRLINQPQHF
TRBV4-1	NA	NA	TRBJ2-1	TGCGCCAGCAGCCAAGGGGGGGGCAGCAACAATGAGCAGTTCTTC	CASSQGGGSNNEQFF
TRBV11-2	NA	NA	TRBJ2-5	TGTGCCAGCAGCCACGCGGAGACCCAGTACTTC	CASSHAETQYF
TRBV20-1	TRBD2	NA	TRBJ2-3	TGCAGTGCTAGTACGGGAGGAGGGACAGATACGCAGTATTTT	CSASTGGGTDTQYF
TRBV27	TRBD1	NA	TRBJ1-2	TGTGCCAGCAGTTTATCGATTGGGACAGGGTATAACTATGGCTACACCTTC	CASSLSIGTGYNYGYTF
TRBV5-1	NA	once	TRBJ2-3	TGCGCCAGCAGCTTGGCGCCTAGCGGCACAGATACGCAGTATTTT	CASSLAPSGTDTQYF
TRBV11-2	NA	once	TRBJ2-7	TGTGCCAGCAGCTCCCGGGCACTAGCCTACGAGCAGTACTTC	CASSSRALAYEQYF
TRBV21-1	NA	NA	TRBJ1-2	TGTGCCAGCACCCCAGTTAACTATGGCTACACCTTC	CASTPVNYGYTF
TRBV4-1	NA	NA	TRBJ2-2	TGCGCCAGCAGCCACGGGACACCGAACACCGGGGAGCTGTTTTTT	CASSHGTPNTGELFF
TRBV3-1/TRBV3-2	TRBD2	NA	TRBJ2-7	TGTGCCAGCAGCCTTTTAGCGGGGGGGGTTTACGAGCAGTACTTC	CASSLLAGGVYEQYF
TRBV28	NA	NA	TRBJ2-7	TGTGCCAGCAGCACAAATGACTTAACGAGCTCCTACGAGCAGTACTTC	CASSTNDLTSSYEQYF
TRBV7-8	TRBD1	NA	TRBJ2-1	TGTGCCAGCAGCTTAATTACAGGGGGTTTGGACAATGAGCAGTTCTTC	CASSLITGGLDNEQFF
TRBV7-8	NA	NA	TRBJ2-2	TGTGCCAGCAGCTTAGCGAGGTCCGGGGAGCTGTTTTTT	CASSLARSGELFF
TRBV27	TRBD1	NA	TRBJ1-1	TGTGCCAGCAGTTTGGCAGGGGGCAACGCTTTCTTT	CASSLAGGNAFF
TRBV9	TRBD1	NA	TRBJ2-7	TGTGCCAGCAGCGTAGAGGGACAGACCTACGAGCAGTACTTC	CASSVEGQTYEQYF
TRBV9	NA	NA	TRBJ2-1	TGTGCCAGCAGCGTCCTACGAGGCTATGAGCAGTTCTTC	CASSVLRGYEQFF
TRBV5-6	NA	NA	TRBJ1-6	TGTGCCAGCAGCTTGAGGGGCTATAATTCACCCCTCCACTTT	CASSLRGYNSPLHF
TRBV5-4	TRBD2	NA	TRBJ2-2	TGTGCCAGCTCTTTAGCGGGGGGCCAGGGGACCGGGGAGCTGTTTTTT	CASSLAGGQGTGELFF
TRBV27	NA	NA	TRBJ1-1	TGTGCCAGCAGTCATACCGGATCCAGAAGGGACAAGCACACTGAAGCTTTCTTT	CASSHTGSRRDKHTEAFF
TRBV6-5	NA	NA	TRBJ2-2	TGTGCCAGCCCGGCGACTTTTGGGACCGGGGAGCTGTTTTTT	CASPATFGTGELFF
TRBV11-3	TRBD1	NA	TRBJ2-2	TGTGCCAGCAGCAACACCGGGACAGGGGCTACCGGGGAGCTGTTTTTT	CASSNTGTGATGELFF
TRBV3-1/TRBV3-2	NA	once	TRBJ2-7	TGTGCCAGCAGCCTGAGGCTGAGTACGGGGGTCCACGAGCAGTACTTC	CASSLRLSTGVHEQYF
TRBV27	NA	NA	TRBJ2-1	TGTGCCAGCAGTTTTGACTGGAGCTCCTACAATGAGCAGTTCTTC	CASSFDWSSYNEQFF
TRBV5-5	NA	NA	TRBJ2-3	TGTGCCAGCAGCTTGGGGGGGCATGCAGATACGCAGTATTTT	CASSLGGHADTQYF
TRBV5-4	NA	NA	TRBJ2-5	TGTGCCAGCAGCCGGGACTTCTACCGGGGAGAGACCCAGTACTTC	CASSRDFYRGETQYF